This record concerns one T cell receptor beta chain sequence. A few counts support this clonotype. Its antigen is still unknown. Per-base quality was not reported, and no clone a single base away is much larger than it. According to the study, the label for this sample's treatment or condition signals: allogeneic hematopoietic cell transplantation with graft depleted of TCRalphabeta T cells and CD19 B cells. TCRalphabeta/CD19-depleted allogeneic hematopoietic cell grafts were given to the transplant recipients, all of whom were children. Libraries were made using PCR. TCRdb names Illumina HiSeq 2500 as the instrument used. TCR libraries were prepared with molecular barcoding, using unique molecular identifiers to normalize TCRbeta repertoire quantification. TCRdb reprocessing: public reads trimmed at Q25 with fastp, clones called with MiXCR, in-frame beta chains kept. Rows are combined by CDR3 protein, so each entry shows the most common genes and DNA. This sample has around 300,000 distinct CDR3 sequences in its table, and around a tenth of those were observed once. Of the sample, around 22% is held by the ten largest clones.

The CDR3 spans 16 residues, from the cysteine through the phenylalanine. Kept here is only the CDR3 DNA, which spans 48 bases and is read in frame from base 1. Via the germline V gene (reference sequence), CDR1 is DFQATT and CDR2 SNEGSKA. The sample is drawn from a study of T-cell reconstitution after alpha-beta-depleted transplantation in children (dated by TCRdb to about 2016). Describing the broader study: Using TCR repertoire profiling, the study quantitatively followed how T-cell immune reconstitution unfolded in children after TCRalphabeta/CD19-depleted allogeneic hematopoietic cell transplantation. The paper's findings and limits, for the study overall: In some patients, high TCRbeta diversity at day 60 was attributed to recipient T cells and intrathymic progenitors that had survived conditioning. Over subsequent months, a decline in hyperexpanded clone frequencies was noted, and after one year, T-cell counts and TCRbeta diversity were mostly ascribed to newly produced T cells. The apparently early recovery of alphabetaT-cell counts about two months after transplant reportedly depended on only several hundred rapidly expanded clones that came from non-depleted graft cells.

The starting material was peripheral blood, obtained 180 days after TCRalphabeta/CD19-depleted stem cell transplant. The sequence came from a male patient aged 2 to 10 who had a stem cell transplant for chronic granulomatous disease, so the T cells may come from the graft donor. The chain couples TRBV20-1 to TRBJ2-7; TRBD1 is possibly the D segment (6 matching bases). The CDR3 sequence is CCARSTGKPDSYEQYF. The DNA sequence is given as TGCTGCGCTAGATCAACAGGGAAGCCTGACTCCTACGAGCAGTACTTC.